These 3 T cell receptor beta chains originate from one sample sequenced in a study of blood T cell repertoires in COVID-19. Clones were sequenced by immunoSEQ multiplex PCR, and TCRdb holds only the in-frame ones, with some missing. Among some 260,000 clones listed, around 89% were seen once. Material for sequencing was PBMCs or T cells enriched from blood (not recorded which). The receptors shown here come from a man between 40 and 49 years old who had recovered from COVID-19.

This clone has a single count. The chain carries TRBV5-1 and TRBJ2-7; no clear D. The V gene's germline CDR1 is SGHRS and CDR2 YFSETQ. The CDR3 contains 16 residues. V lost 4 bases to trimming and J lost 2 bases, with 19 bases between them. The chain's CDR3 is CASSRTSGAPTYEQYF. The CDR3 DNA reads TGCGCCAGCAGCCGAACTTCAGGTGCACCAACCTACGAGCAGTACTTC. The whole variable domain, remainder taken from reference TRBV5-1 and TRBJ2-7, is KAGVTQTPRYLIKTRGQQVTLSCSPISGHRSVSWYQQTPGQGLQFLFEYFSETQRNKGNFPGRFSGRQFSNSRSEMNVSTLELGDSALYLCASSRTSGAPTYEQYFGPGTRLTVT.

This sequence joins TRBV27 and TRBJ2-7, with TRBD2 as a possible D gene (6 bases). The CDR3 covers 15 residues. V lost 6 bases to trimming and J lost 2 bases, with 17 bases between them. Germline V gene sequence: CDR1 MNHEY, CDR2 SMNVEV (reference sequence). DNA of the CDR3: TGTGCCAGCAGCTCCGGCGGGGCGATGCCCTACGAGCAGTACTTC. Protein sequence: CASSSGGAMPYEQYF.

The chain uses TRBV7-2 and TRBJ2-3, with D perhaps TRBD1 (5 bases). V lost 0 bases and J 2 bases, leaving 12 bases between the germline ends. CDR1 and CDR2 (germline): SGHTA, FQGNSA. This CDR3 is 16 amino acids long. The CDR3 DNA reads TGTGCCAGCAGCTTAGCAGAGACAGCGCTCACAGATACGCAGTATTTT. Amino acids: CASSLAETALTDTQYF.